This T cell receptor beta chain was documented in a study of control samples from healthy donors and cancer patients. Profiling relied on immunoSEQ multiplex PCR, and the TCRdb table lists in-frame clones only, not all of them. The table lists about 120,000 clones, just under 90% of them singletons. CDR3 length equals 12 residues. Trimming pared 1 base from V and 11 bases from J, leaving 12 bases between. Germline V gene lookup returns CDR1 SGHTS and CDR2 YDEGEE. Sequencing was carried out using blood. The V call is TRBV5-8, the J call TRBJ1-2; no clear D. The sequence derives from a man aged 30 to 39 in good health. CDR3 loop: CASSLILTGYTF. The CDR3 DNA reads as TGTGCCAGCAGCTTGATATTAACGGGGTACACCTTC.